A single sample gave rise to the 20 T cell receptor beta chains below, sequenced in a study of graft-versus-host responses after intestinal transplantation. The table came from immunoSEQ multiplex PCR; TCRdb's copy has only in-frame clones and leaves some out. The sample yields some 130,000 clones, around nine tenths seen once. No antigen has been assigned to these receptors. Sequencing was performed on unstimulated CD4+ T cells sorted from spleen or lymph node cells, taken before intestinal transplant. Every receptor here comes from a human donor who received an intestinal transplant.

This sequence joins TRBV29-1 and TRBJ2-7; 11 bases align to TRBD1. CDR1 and CDR2 (germline): SQVTM, ANQGSEA. CDR3 size: 15 residues. Trimming at V came to 7 bases and at J to 1 base, leaving 9 bases not matched to a gene. The CDR3 nucleotides are TGCAGCGCTATGGACAGGGGGCTGGGGTCCTACGAGCAGTACTTC. Its protein is CSAMDRGLGSYEQYF.

V usage is TRBV7-9 and J usage is TRBJ1-1; D uncertain. Germline V gives CDR1 SEHNR, CDR2 FQNEAQ (reference sequence). V lost 5 bases, J lost 4 bases, and 14 bases lay in between. The CDR3 runs to 14 residues. The CDR3 loop is CASSPNPRVTEAFF. The CDR3, as DNA: TGTGCCAGCAGCCCGAATCCTAGGGTCACTGAAGCTTTCTTT.

The chain recombines TRBV2 with TRBJ2-5; D is possibly TRBD2 (5 bases). This CDR3 region has 14 residues. Germline lookup yields CDR1 SNHLY and CDR2 FYNNEI. The V end lost 4 bases, the J end lost 8 bases, and 17 bases lay between the germline ends. CDR3 in DNA: TGTGCCAGCAGTGGCTTAACTAGTAGGGTAACCCAGTACTTC. Protein product: CASSGLTSRVTQYF. The whole variable domain, filled in from reference TRBV2 and TRBJ2-5, reads EPEVTQTPSHQVTQMGQEVILRCVPISNHLYFYWYRQILGQKVEFLVSFYNNEISEKSEIFDDQFSVERPDGSNFTLKIRSTKLEDSAMYFCASSGLTSRVTQYFGPGTRLLVL.

The chain is built from TRBV2 and TRBJ2-5; 9 positions agree with TRBD2. In germline, CDR1 is SNHLY, CDR2 FYNNEI. V was clipped by 4 bases and J by 3 bases; unmatched bases: 12. The length of the CDR3 is 17 residues. CDR3: CASSGLGAGGPKETQYF. CDR3 sequence (DNA): TGTGCCAGCAGTGGATTAGGAGCGGGGGGCCCTAAAGAGACCCAGTACTTC.

The chain links TRBV2 to TRBJ1-5; 7 bases map to TRBD1. This CDR3 region has 13 residues. Germline V lookup: CDR1 SNHLY, CDR2 FYNNEI. The V segment lost 6 bases and the J segment 6 bases; nucleotides outside the gene matches: 5. Written as DNA, the CDR3 is TGTGCCAGCAGAAGACAGGGCGGTCAGCCCCAGCATTTT. Residues: CASRRQGGQPQHF.

The rearrangement links TRBV18 to TRBJ1-2; 9 bases fit TRBD1. Germline values: CDR1 KGHSH, CDR2 LQKENI. The trim removed 2 bases at V and 6 bases at J, leaving 4 bases unmatched. The CDR3 contains 14 residues. CDR3 DNA sequence: TGTGCCAGCTCACCAACAGGGGGCCTCGATGGCTACACCTTC. Its protein product is CASSPTGGLDGYTF. Based on the CDR3 plus reference TRBV18 and TRBJ1-2, the full variable domain is NAGVMQNPRHLVRRRGQEARLRCSPMKGHSHVYWYRQLPEEGLKFMVYLQKENIIDESGMPKERFSAEFPKEGPSILRIQQVVRGDSAAYFCASSPTGGLDGYTFGSGTRLTVV.

This rearrangement joins TRBV10-1 to TRBJ2-7; D ambiguous. The CDR3 loop spans 11 amino acids. Germline V gene data show CDR1 as WNHNN and CDR2 as SYGVQD (reference sequence). Trimming left V 3 bases short and J 6 bases short, with 6 bases between. The CDR3 DNA sequence: TGCGCCAGCAGTGATCGTGGCGAGCAGTACTTC. Its protein product is CASSDRGEQYF.

A word on this clone: The same CDR3 arises from other DNA sequences in this sample as well. The rearrangement joins TRBV6-5 to TRBJ1-6; TRBD1 agrees at 7 bases. There are 15 residues in the CDR3. Germline lookup yields CDR1 MNHEY and CDR2 SVGAGI. V trimming: 2 bases; J trimming: 10 bases; junction bases outside the gene matches: 8. CDR3 nucleotide sequence: TGTGCCAGCAGTTACGGACAGCCAGGGGGGTCACCCCTCCACTTT. It yields the protein CASSYGQPGGSPLHF.

This chain uses TRBV7-2 with TRBJ2-7; D is perhaps TRBD2 (7 bases). Trimming pared 6 bases from V and 2 bases from J, leaving 14 bases between. The germline V gene has CDR1 SGHTA and CDR2 FQGNSA. The CDR3 has 14 amino acids. The CDR3: CASRGGGPPYEQYF. DNA of the CDR3: TGTGCCAGCAGGGGCGGGGGCCCCCCCTACGAGCAGTACTTC.

This clone was counted once. J is TRBJ2-5 and V is TRBV5-4; 12 nucleotides align to TRBD2. CDR1 SGHNT and CDR2 YYREEE come from the germline V gene (reference sequence). This CDR3 is built from 17 residues. The V segment lost 3 bases and the J segment 4 bases; nucleotides outside the gene matches: 10. The chain's CDR3 is CASSSRLKTSGGETQYF. CDR3 sequence (DNA): TGTGCCAGCAGCTCGCGCCTCAAGACTAGCGGGGGAGAGACCCAGTACTTC. Filled out from reference TRBV5-4 and TRBJ2-5, the complete variable domain reads ETGVTQSPTHLIKTRGQQVTLRCSSQSGHNTVSWYQQALGQGPQFIFQYYREEENGRGNFPPRFSGLQFPNYSSELNVNALELDDSALYLCASSSRLKTSGGETQYFGPGTRLLVL.

The chain carries TRBV5-1 and TRBJ1-1, with 10 bases fitting TRBD1. The J segment lost 4 bases and the V segment lost 4 bases, leaving 10 bases of the junction unmatched. CDR1 and CDR2 (germline): SGHRS, YFSETQ. The CDR3 contains 16 residues. CDR3 loop: CASSGGDRGSSTEAFF. In DNA form, the CDR3 reads TGCGCCAGCAGCGGAGGGGACAGGGGAAGTTCCACTGAAGCTTTCTTT. Using reference TRBV5-1 and TRBJ1-1 for the parts outside the CDR3, the full variable domain is KAGVTQTPRYLIKTRGQQVTLSCSPISGHRSVSWYQQTPGQGLQFLFEYFSETQRNKGNFPGRFSGRQFSNSRSEMNVSTLELGDSALYLCASSGGDRGSSTEAFFGQGTRLTVV.

The rearrangement links TRBV9 to TRBJ2-7; 11 bases agree with TRBD2. CDR1 and CDR2 (germline): SGDLS, YYNGEE. The V and J ends lost 4 bases and 2 bases, in that order; junction bases with no gene match: 8. The CDR3 extends over 16 amino acids. The CDR3 here is CASSSGGLAETYEQYF. The DNA of the CDR3 is TGTGCCAGCAGCTCCGGGGGACTAGCGGAGACCTACGAGCAGTACTTC.

J is TRBJ1-2 and V is TRBV18; no reliable D call. Between the trimmed V and J ends, which lost 3 bases and 2 bases, there was a span of 7 bases. CDR3 size: 13 residues. Germline assignment: CDR1 KGHSH and CDR2 LQKENI. CDR3 in amino acids: CASSPERNYGYTF. The CDR3 DNA follows: TGTGCCAGCTCACCTGAAAGGAACTATGGCTACACCTTC.

The chain couples TRBV19 to TRBJ2-2; the D gene could be TRBD1 or TRBD2 (5 bases each). V gave up 3 bases and J gave up 1 base, with 9 bases separating them. This CDR3 contains 15 residues. Per germline, CDR1 LNHDA and CDR2 SQIVND (reference sequence). For the CDR3, the DNA is TGTGCCAGTAGTATGGGACGTCGGAACACCGGGGAGCTGTTTTTT. This codes for CASSMGRRNTGELFF.

This rearrangement joins TRBV5-4 to TRBJ1-6, with no clear D. The CDR3 spans 13 residues. Germline values: CDR1 SGHNT, CDR2 YYREEE (reference sequence). With 4 bases removed from V and 6 bases from J, the gap between germline ends came to 8 bases. In DNA, the CDR3 is TGTGCCAGCAGCCTTCCTGGTAATTCACCCCTCCACTTT. Amino acid sequence: CASSLPGNSPLHF.

Concerning this clone itself: Other DNA sequences from this sample encode an identical CDR3 as well. The rearrangement joins TRBV5-1 to TRBJ2-5; 9 nucleotides agree with TRBD2. Germline-derived CDR1 and CDR2 are SGHRS and YFSETQ. V trimming: 4 bases; J trimming: 3 bases; junction bases outside the gene matches: 4. The CDR3 contains 14 residues. Here the CDR3 reads CASSPGLAEETQYF. DNA for the CDR3: TGCGCCAGCAGCCCGGGACTAGCTGAAGAGACCCAGTACTTC.

The chain links TRBV6-1 to TRBJ2-1; 7 bases are a match to TRBD1. The ends lost 7 bases at V and 3 bases at J; junction bases unmatched: 9. The germline V gene has CDR1 MNHNS and CDR2 SASEGT. The CDR3 length is 15 residues. In DNA form, the CDR3 reads TGTGCCAGCACCGACAGGGAGAATTTCTACAATGAGCAGTTCTTC. It translates to CASTDRENFYNEQFF.

The chain employs TRBV5-4 and TRBJ2-1; TRBD2 aligns across 11 bases. The CDR3 has 16 amino acids. J gave up 8 bases and V 1 base, and 8 bases lay outside the gene matches. The germline V gene has CDR1 SGHNT and CDR2 YYREEE (reference sequence). In nucleotides, the CDR3 is TGTGCCAGCAGCTTGAAGCTAGCGGGGGGTGGGGATGAGCAGTTCTTC. It translates to CASSLKLAGGGDEQFF.

This sequence joins TRBV2 and TRBJ1-2; possible D gene TRBD1, 6 bases. V shed 7 bases and J shed 1 base, with 16 bases lying between them. The CDR3 consists of 15 residues. Looked up from germline, CDR1 is SNHLY and CDR2 is FYNNEI. The DNA of the CDR3 is TGTGCCAGCATAAGGGACATAACTTTTAACTATGGCTACACCTTC. Translated, it gives CASIRDITFNYGYTF.

The chain is built from TRBV10-2 and TRBJ2-4; D not resolved. Trimming shortened V by 7 bases and J by 2 bases, and 12 bases separated the two germline ends. Germline assignment: CDR1 WSHSY and CDR2 SAAADI. The CDR3 loop spans 14 amino acids. The CDR3: CASKGWGSKNIQYF. In DNA form, the CDR3 reads TGCGCCAGCAAGGGTTGGGGTTCCAAAAACATTCAGTACTTC.